The 24 T cell receptor beta chains below were found in one sample sequenced in a study of blood T cell repertoires in COVID-19. The method was immunoSEQ multiplex PCR; TCRdb's version includes in-frame clones alone and lacks a portion of them. Of tens of thousands of clones listed, roughly 82% are singletons. The sequenced material came from peripheral blood. All receptors come from a woman older than 75 with active or convalescent COVID-19.

This clone occurred many times. The chain has TRBV4-3 and TRBJ1-5; D is possibly TRBD1 (5 bases). This CDR3 spans 16 amino acids. Trimming shortened V by 0 bases and J by 6 bases, and 15 bases separated the two germline ends. From germline, CDR1 is LGHNA and CDR2 YSLEER. This CDR3 reads CASSQEYGAEGQPQHF. The CDR3 bases are TGCGCCAGCAGCCAAGAGTATGGGGCAGAAGGTCAGCCCCAGCATTTT.

This clone was seen more than once but under ten times. The V gene is TRBV6-5, the J gene TRBJ2-6; TRBD1 aligns across 9 bases. Germline V CDR1 and CDR2: MNHEY, SVGAGI. V dropped 10 bases and J dropped 0; count of bases not matched to a gene: 4. The CDR3 has 15 residues. CDR3 region: CATGQGPSGANVLTF. CDR3 sequence (DNA): TGTGCCACCGGACAGGGGCCCTCTGGGGCCAACGTCCTGACTTTC.

The V call is TRBV3-1 (or the pseudogene TRBV3-2), the J call TRBJ2-1, with D tentatively TRBD1 (5 bases). CDR3 length: 12 residues. Germline V gene lookup returns CDR1 LGHDT and CDR2 YNNKEL (reference sequence). V was clipped by 3 bases and J by 12 bases, with 12 bases between them. The CDR3 reads CASSHQGPRQFF. CDR3 in DNA: TGTGCCAGCAGCCACCAGGGTCCCCGGCAGTTCTTC.

The chain links TRBV5-1 to TRBJ2-5; a possible D gene is TRBD1 (5 bases). The CDR3 has 16 residues. Looked up from germline, CDR1 is SGHRS and CDR2 is YFSETQ. With 0 bases removed from V and 3 bases from J, the gap between germline ends came to 15 bases. The DNA of the CDR3 is TGCGCCAGCAGCTTGGGTGGGGCAGGGCCAAAAGAGACCCAGTACTTC. Protein: CASSLGGAGPKETQYF.

The chain joins TRBV6-1 to TRBJ2-5; 10 nucleotides align to TRBD1. The CDR3 is 15 amino acids. The V gene's germline CDR1 is MNHNS and CDR2 SASEGT. Losses at the gene ends were 1 base for V and 3 bases for J; bases not matched to a gene: 2. CDR3: CASSEVGTGEETQYF. For the CDR3, the DNA is TGTGCCAGCAGTGAAGTTGGGACAGGGGAAGAGACCCAGTACTTC.

The V and J genes are TRBV18 and TRBJ1-3, with D possibly matching TRBD1 (6 bases). This CDR3 is 17 amino acids long. Germline CDR1 reads KGHSH; CDR2 reads LQKENI. Trimming removed 3 bases at V and 0 bases at J, with 15 bases between. For the CDR3, the DNA is TGTGCCAGCTCACCTACAACCGACAGGAGCTCTGGAAACACCATATATTTT. It is translated as CASSPTTDRSSGNTIYF.

J is TRBJ2-5 and V is TRBV5-1; TRBD1 agrees at 7 bases. The CDR3 has 14 amino acids. J gave up 0 bases and V 1 base, and 0 bases lay outside the gene matches. The V gene's germline CDR1 is SGHRS and CDR2 YFSETQ. CDR3 coding DNA: TGCGCCAGCAGCTTGACAGGGGACCAAGAGACCCAGTACTTC. Protein product: CASSLTGDQETQYF.

The chain combines TRBV3-1 (or the pseudogene TRBV3-2) with TRBJ1-3; D remains unclear. The V gene lost 4 bases and the J gene lost 2 bases, with 12 bases spanning the gap. This CDR3 is built from 15 residues. Germline-derived CDR1 and CDR2 are LGHDT and YNNKEL (reference sequence). The CDR3 protein is CASSPTDWTGNTIYF. As DNA, the CDR3 is TGTGCCAGCAGCCCTACCGACTGGACTGGAAACACCATATATTTT.

V usage is TRBV4-1 and J usage is TRBJ2-5; 10 bases are a match to TRBD1. The length of the CDR3 is 15 residues. J gave up 4 bases and V 4 bases, and 6 bases lay outside the gene matches. Germline CDR1 is MGHRA and CDR2 is YSYEKL. The CDR3, as DNA: TGCGCCAGCAGCCTCCGGGACAGGGGAGGAGAGACCCAGTACTTC. Its translation: CASSLRDRGGETQYF.

V is TRBV2 and J is TRBJ1-4; 7 positions match TRBD1. CDR1 is SNHLY and CDR2 is FYNNEI in the germline V gene. CDR3 size: 14 residues. The V gene end was trimmed by 4 bases and the J gene end by 3 bases; junction bases not matched to a gene: 2. The CDR3 region is CASSADRANEKLFF. The CDR3 DNA reads as TGTGCCAGCAGTGCTGACAGGGCTAATGAAAAACTGTTTTTT.

Comments on this clone: One end of the junction varies from germline; a read error may be responsible. V usage is TRBV2 and J usage is TRBJ2-3, with a possible D match to TRBD2 (6 bases). The germline V gene has CDR1 SNHLY and CDR2 FYNNEI. CDR3 length: 15 amino acids. CDR3 loop: CASRGGDRGTYTQYF. The DNA of the CDR3 is TGTGCCAGCAGGGGGGGAGACCGAGGCACATATACGCAGTATTTT. Filled out from reference TRBV2 and TRBJ2-3, the complete variable domain reads EPEVTQTPSHQVTQMGQEVILRCVPISNHLYFYWYRQILGQKVEFLVSFYNNEISEKSEIFDDQFSVERPDGSNFTLKIRSTKLEDSAMYFCASRGGDRGTYTQYFGPGTRLTVL.

The chain recombines TRBV4-1 with TRBJ1-6; D is undetermined. V was cut by 4 bases and J by 7 bases, with 14 bases left in between. The CDR3 runs 15 residues. Germline assignment: CDR1 MGHRA and CDR2 YSYEKL. The CDR3 sequence is CASSPGSRRNSPLHF. CDR3 sequence (DNA): TGCGCCAGCAGCCCCGGGAGCCGGCGGAATTCACCCCTCCACTTT.

This chain uses TRBV12-3 or TRBV12-4 with TRBJ2-1; maybe TRBD2 (5 bases). The CDR3 covers 13 residues. Trimming stripped 2 bases from V and 7 bases from J, with 9 bases between. The CDR3: CASSLRGQNEQFF. The DNA for the CDR3 is TGTGCCAGCAGTTTAAGAGGGCAGAATGAGCAGTTCTTC.

This chain uses TRBV6-1 with TRBJ1-5; D call uncertain. There are 12 residues in the CDR3. The V gene lost 0 bases and the J gene lost 9 bases, with 6 bases spanning the gap. Germline V gene data show CDR1 as MNHNS and CDR2 as SASEGT. The CDR3 here is CASSEAGGPQHF. CDR3 DNA: TGTGCCAGCAGTGAAGCGGGAGGGCCCCAGCATTTT.

The chain joins TRBV6-2 or TRBV6-3 to TRBJ1-2; possible D gene TRBD1, 6 bases. Germline V gene sequence: CDR1 MNHEY, CDR2 SVGEGT. V dropped 4 bases and J dropped 8 bases, with 23 bases sitting between them. The CDR3 is 16 amino acids. CDR3 in DNA: TGTGCCAGCAGTTCTCACCGACAGGACCCGTTTGACGGCTACACCTTC. It codes for CASSSHRQDPFDGYTF.

The chain employs TRBV5-1 and TRBJ2-2; 8 bases align to TRBD1. Germline-derived CDR1 and CDR2 are SGHRS and YFSETQ. V was pared by 3 bases and J by 3 bases, with 4 bases of the junction left unmatched. CDR3 length equals 15 residues. The CDR3 bases are TGCGCCAGCAGCTCGGGGACAGGCTACACCGGGGAGCTGTTTTTT. Its protein is CASSSGTGYTGELFF.

The rearrangement joins TRBV5-6 to TRBJ1-1, with D possibly being TRBD1 (6 bases). The CDR3 consists of 15 residues. Germline-derived CDR1 and CDR2 are SGHDT and YYEEEE. Between the trimmed V and J ends, which lost 0 bases and 8 bases, there was a span of 17 bases. The CDR3 nucleotides are TGTGCCAGCAGCTTGGAGCCCTGGGGGGGCATGGAAGCTTTCTTT. This translates into CASSLEPWGGMEAFF.

This clone was counted between two and nine times. The chain has TRBV19 and TRBJ2-7; D is possibly TRBD1 (6 bases). This CDR3 spans 16 amino acids. CDR1 is LNHDA, CDR2 SQIVND, per germline (reference sequence). The V and J ends lost 4 bases and 0 bases respectively, with 16 bases between them. This CDR3 is CASSRGQGPPSYEQYF. In DNA form, the CDR3 reads TGTGCCAGTAGTAGGGGGCAAGGGCCTCCCTCCTACGAGCAGTACTTC.

This clone was seen just once. The rearrangement links TRBV7-2 to TRBJ1-1; a weak D match, TRBD1 (6 bases). The V end lost 3 bases, the J end lost 11 bases, and 13 bases lay between the germline ends. The CDR3 sequence is 12 residues long. Looked up from germline, CDR1 is SGHTA and CDR2 is FQGNSA. The CDR3 reads CASSFPGESAFF. CDR3 nucleotide sequence: TGTGCCAGCAGCTTCCCAGGGGAGTCGGCTTTCTTT.

The rearrangement joins TRBV6-5 to TRBJ1-2; D is possibly TRBD1 (6 bases). The germline V gene encodes CDR1 MNHEY and CDR2 SVGAGI. The germline V and J ends were trimmed by 4 bases and 4 bases, with 10 bases remaining between them. The CDR3 has 13 residues. The CDR3 loop is CASSFQGTYGYTF. CDR3 in DNA: TGTGCCAGCAGTTTCCAGGGGACCTATGGCTACACCTTC.

The V and J genes are TRBV2 and TRBJ1-2; maybe TRBD1 (5 bases). V shed 2 bases and J shed 7 bases, with 14 bases lying between them. The CDR3 length is 14 residues. The germline gives CDR1 SNHLY, CDR2 FYNNEI. CDR3 sequence (DNA): TGTGCCAGCAGTGAATGGCAGGGACTCGGTGGCTACACCTTC. The encoded protein is CASSEWQGLGGYTF. Based on the CDR3 plus reference TRBV2 and TRBJ1-2, the full variable domain is EPEVTQTPSHQVTQMGQEVILRCVPISNHLYFYWYRQILGQKVEFLVSFYNNEISEKSEIFDDQFSVERPDGSNFTLKIRSTKLEDSAMYFCASSEWQGLGGYTFGSGTRLTVV.

CDR3 in amino acids: CASSLQGGTEAFF. DNA of the CDR3: TGTGCCAGCAGTTTACAGGGGGGCACTGAAGCTTTCTTT. This chain joins TRBV6-5 and TRBJ1-1; the match to TRBD1 covers 8 bases. With V trimmed by 4 bases and J by 4 bases, 2 bases remained unmatched. The CDR3 is made up of 13 amino acids. Germline CDR1 is MNHEY and CDR2 is SVGAGI.

The chain uses TRBV28 and TRBJ2-2; possible D gene TRBD1, 6 bases. The germline CDR1 and CDR2 sequences are MDHEN and SYDVKM. The length of the CDR3 is 15 residues. Trimming shortened V by 2 bases and J by 5 bases, and 12 bases separated the two germline ends. CDR3 DNA sequence: TGTGCCAGCAGTTTAAACAGGGCACTTACCGGGGAGCTGTTTTTT. The encoded protein is CASSLNRALTGELFF.

The chain has TRBV12-5 and TRBJ1-1; the match to TRBD1 covers 7 bases. V lost 0 bases and J lost 0; bases outside the gene matches: 1. This CDR3 region has 15 residues. From germline, CDR1 is LGHNT and CDR2 FRNRAP. The CDR3 bases are TGTGCTAGTGGTTTGGTACAGGGGATGAACACTGAAGCTTTCTTT. This codes for CASGLVQGMNTEAFF.